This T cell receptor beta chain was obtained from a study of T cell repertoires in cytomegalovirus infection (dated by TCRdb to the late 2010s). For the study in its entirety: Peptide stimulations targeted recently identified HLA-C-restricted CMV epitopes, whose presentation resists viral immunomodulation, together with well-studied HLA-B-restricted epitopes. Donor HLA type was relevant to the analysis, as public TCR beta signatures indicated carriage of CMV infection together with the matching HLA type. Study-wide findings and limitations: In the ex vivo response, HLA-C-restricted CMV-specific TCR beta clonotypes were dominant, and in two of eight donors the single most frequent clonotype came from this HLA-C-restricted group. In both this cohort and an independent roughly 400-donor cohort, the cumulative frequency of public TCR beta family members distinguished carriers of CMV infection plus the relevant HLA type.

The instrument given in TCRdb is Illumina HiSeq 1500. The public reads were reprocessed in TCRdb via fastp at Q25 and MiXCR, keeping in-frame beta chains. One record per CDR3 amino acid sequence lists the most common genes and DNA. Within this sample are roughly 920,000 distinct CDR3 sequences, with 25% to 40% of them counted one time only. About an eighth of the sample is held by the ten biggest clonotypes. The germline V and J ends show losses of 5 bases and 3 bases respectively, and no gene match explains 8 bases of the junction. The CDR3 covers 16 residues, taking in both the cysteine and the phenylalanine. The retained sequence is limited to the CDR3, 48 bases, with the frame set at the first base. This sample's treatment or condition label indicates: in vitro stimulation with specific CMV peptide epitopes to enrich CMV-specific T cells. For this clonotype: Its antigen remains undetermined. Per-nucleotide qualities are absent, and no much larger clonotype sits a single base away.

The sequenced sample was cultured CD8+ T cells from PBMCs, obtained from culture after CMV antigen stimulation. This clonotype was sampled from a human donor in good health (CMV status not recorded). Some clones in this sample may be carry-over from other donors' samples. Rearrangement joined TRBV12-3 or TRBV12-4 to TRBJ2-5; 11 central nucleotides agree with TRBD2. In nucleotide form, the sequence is TGTGCCAGCAGTACCTTAGCGGGGGGGCCTGAAGAGACCCAGTACTTC. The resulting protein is CASSTLAGGPEETQYF.